This record covers a single T cell receptor beta chain. Antigen specificity is unknown. The CDR3 covers 14 residues. V lost 4 bases and J 2 bases, leaving 9 bases between the germline ends. Germline V gene lookup returns CDR1 MNHEY and CDR2 SMNVEV (reference sequence). These data come from a study of CD4+ T cells in melanoma. General study points: Reportedly, melanoma neoantigen-specific CD4+ T cells showed varied differentiation states. A reported correlation linked neoantigen-specific CD4+ T cells to CD8+, macrophage and B cell function.

The data were produced by immunoSEQ multiplex PCR, yet TCRdb's version contains in-frame clones alone and is incomplete. The sample has some 10,000 clones, roughly 65% seen once; the top ten hold 11%. This clonotype originated in a human donor with melanoma. Source material: cells from a culture (not recorded whether cultured in vitro). The chain joins TRBV27 to TRBJ1-5; possible D gene TRBD1, 5 bases. The CDR3 spells CASSSPGRNQPQHF. CDR3 nucleotides: TGTGCCAGCAGTTCGCCAGGGCGCAATCAGCCCCAGCATTTT.